This is a list of T cell receptor beta chains from one sample in a study of blood T cell repertoires in COVID-19. Measured with immunoSEQ multiplex PCR; TCRdb has only the in-frame clones, and not every one. The sample holds more than 400,000 clones, approximately 83% seen once. Material: peripheral blood. These receptors originate from a human donor in a cohort sampled during active COVID-19. The CDR3 runs from the conserved cysteine through the conserved F or W. Fields, in order: J gene, clone size, D gene, V gene, CDR3 protein, CDR3 DNA. D genes are given only for firm matches. Size values are once, few and many counts, or a class for expanded clones, and some rows have none.

J gene: TRBJ2-1; clone size: NA; D gene: TRBD1; V gene: TRBV7-3; CDR3 protein: CASSLVGQGLNEQFF; CDR3 DNA: TGTGCCAGCAGCTTAGTGGGACAGGGCCTAAATGAGCAGTTCTTC
J gene: TRBJ2-5; clone size: NA; D gene: NA; V gene: TRBV6-4; CDR3 protein: CASSDSHGPQETQYF; CDR3 DNA: TGTGCCAGCAGTGACTCCCACGGTCCCCAAGAGACCCAGTACTTC
J gene: TRBJ2-2; clone size: few; D gene: NA; V gene: TRBV19; CDR3 protein: CASSIAGTMNTGELFF; CDR3 DNA: TGTGCCAGTAGTATCGCCGGGACAATGAACACCGGGGAGCTGTTTTTT
J gene: TRBJ2-1; clone size: NA; D gene: TRBD2; V gene: TRBV5-1; CDR3 protein: CASSLRGGRARDEQFF; CDR3 DNA: TGCGCCAGCAGCTTGAGGGGCGGGAGGGCCAGGGATGAGCAGTTCTTC
J gene: TRBJ2-2; clone size: NA; D gene: TRBD2; V gene: TRBV6-2/TRBV6-3; CDR3 protein: CASSRGLVYTGELFF; CDR3 DNA: TGTGCCAGCAGTAGGGGACTAGTGTACACCGGGGAGCTGTTTTTT
J gene: TRBJ1-1; clone size: NA; D gene: NA; V gene: TRBV3-1/TRBV3-2; CDR3 protein: CASSQGQAGTEAFF; CDR3 DNA: TGTGCCAGCAGCCAAGGTCAGGCGGGCACTGAAGCTTTCTTT
J gene: TRBJ2-7; clone size: once; D gene: NA; V gene: TRBV11-1; CDR3 protein: CASSPLRSSYEQYF; CDR3 DNA: TGTGCCAGCAGCCCCTTGAGGAGCTCCTACGAGCAGTACTTC
J gene: TRBJ1-1; clone size: NA; D gene: NA; V gene: TRBV28; CDR3 protein: CASRPGTPLEAFF; CDR3 DNA: TGTGCCAGCAGGCCAGGGACTCCTTTAGAAGCTTTCTTT
J gene: TRBJ1-2; clone size: NA; D gene: NA; V gene: TRBV24-1; CDR3 protein: CATSAGANYGYTF; CDR3 DNA: TGTGCCACCAGTGCAGGCGCTAACTATGGCTACACCTTC
J gene: TRBJ2-5; clone size: NA; D gene: TRBD1; V gene: TRBV7-2; CDR3 protein: CASSLGYRGQFQETQYF; CDR3 DNA: TGTGCCAGCAGCTTAGGGTATCGGGGACAGTTCCAAGAGACCCAGTACTTC
J gene: TRBJ2-5; clone size: NA; D gene: NA; V gene: TRBV18; CDR3 protein: CASSPPSGEETQYF; CDR3 DNA: TGTGCCAGCTCACCCCCCTCGGGGGAAGAGACCCAGTACTTC
J gene: TRBJ1-2; clone size: NA; D gene: NA; V gene: TRBV7-8; CDR3 protein: CASSLPLLAGYTF; CDR3 DNA: TGTGCCAGCAGCTTACCCTTACTTGCTGGCTACACCTTC
J gene: TRBJ1-2; clone size: NA; D gene: TRBD1; V gene: TRBV12-3/TRBV12-4; CDR3 protein: CASSSLAGGGYTF; CDR3 DNA: TGTGCCAGCAGTTCCCTGGCAGGGGGAGGCTACACCTTC
J gene: TRBJ2-1; clone size: NA; D gene: NA; V gene: TRBV28; CDR3 protein: CASSFPGLNEQFF; CDR3 DNA: TGTGCCAGCAGTTTCCCTGGACTAAATGAGCAGTTCTTC
J gene: TRBJ1-2; clone size: NA; D gene: TRBD1; V gene: TRBV6-5; CDR3 protein: CASSYGTGDYGYTF; CDR3 DNA: TGTGCCAGCAGTTACGGGACAGGGGACTATGGCTACACCTTC
J gene: TRBJ2-7; clone size: NA; D gene: NA; V gene: TRBV20-1; CDR3 protein: CSASSGESYEQYF; CDR3 DNA: TGCAGTGCTAGTTCGGGAGAGTCCTACGAGCAGTACTTC
J gene: TRBJ2-1; clone size: NA; D gene: TRBD2; V gene: TRBV2; CDR3 protein: CASTKLAANNEQFF; CDR3 DNA: TGTGCCAGTACAAAGCTAGCGGCAAACAATGAGCAGTTCTTC
J gene: TRBJ1-4; clone size: NA; D gene: NA; V gene: TRBV5-5; CDR3 protein: CASSFPGSNEKLFF; CDR3 DNA: TGTGCCAGCAGCTTCCCGGGATCGAATGAAAAACTGTTTTTT
J gene: TRBJ2-6; clone size: NA; D gene: NA; V gene: TRBV11-3; CDR3 protein: CASSGAAGANVLTF; CDR3 DNA: TGTGCCAGCAGCGGGGCTGCCGGGGCCAACGTCCTGACTTTC
J gene: TRBJ2-1; clone size: NA; D gene: NA; V gene: TRBV7-3; CDR3 protein: CASSQSSAYNEQFF; CDR3 DNA: TGTGCCAGCAGCCAATCTAGCGCATACAATGAGCAGTTCTTC